The clone carrying this TCR beta chain was detected a few times. Its antigen is undetermined. The CDR3 is made up of 16 amino acids. The J segment lost 7 bases and the V segment lost 5 bases, leaving 12 bases of the junction unmatched. The germline gives CDR1 DFQATT, CDR2 SNEGSKA (reference sequence). The data originate from a study of vaccination and CD4 T cells after COVID-19. Study background: Comprising six males and four females, the convalescent participants counted two Hispanic individuals among them.

With the Oncomine TCR Beta short-read assay, DNA from cultured CD4+ T cells was sequenced. The authors extracted genomic DNA from cultured CD4+ T cells. TCRdb ran MiXCR on the PCR reads and lists one entry per CDR3 protein. The table includes approximately 12,000 distinct CDR3 sequences, 35% to 45% detected once. As to treatment: approximately 11-day PBMC culture with coronavirus spike peptide pools or control peptides (ViraFEST assay). Per well, a few million PBMCs were cultured in the presence of about 9.2 IU/ml IL-2 and about 9.6 ug/ml peptide pools. The TCR was taken from a human donor with COVID-19. This chain connects TRBV20-1 to TRBJ2-2, with 11 bases identical to TRBD2. Sequenced material: cultured CD4+ T cells from blood. Written as DNA, the CDR3 is TGCAGTGCTCATATTACTAGCGGGGGTGTTATCGGGGAGCTGTTTTTT. Protein product: CSAHITSGGVIGELFF.